One sample yielded the 23 T cell receptor beta chains listed below, sequenced in a study of T cells in Graves' hyperthyroidism and ophthalmopathy. TCR beta CDR3 regions were amplified from RNA transcripts. During a first-round RT-PCR of the TCR CDR3, the HTBI primer set was used. TCRdb reprocessed the multiplex PCR reads with MiXCR, giving one entry per CDR3 protein. There are around 400,000 distinct CDR3 sequences in the sample; approximately 13% occur only once, and around 9.2% lies in the top ten. The specimen sequenced was blood. All receptors come from a woman aged 18-29 years with Graves' hyperthyroidism.

This clonotype was seen only once. This may stem from a read error, because a much larger clone lies one nucleotide away. V is TRBV24-1 and J is TRBJ2-1; 12 bases map to TRBD1. TRBJ2-7 explains the end of the DNA better; the J call may be wrong. The V gene's germline CDR1 is KGHDR and CDR2 SFDVKD. The CDR3 is 17 residues long. The CDR3 region is CATSDLPGQGANNEQYF. As DNA, the CDR3 is TGTGCCACCAGTGATTTGCCGGGACAGGGGGCCAACAATGAACAGTACTTC.

In its sample, this clonotype was seen many times. This chain uses TRBV6-1 with TRBJ1-1, with 7 nucleotides matching TRBD1. Unmatched junction bases numbered 18, after V lost 10 bases and J lost 1 base. The V gene's germline CDR1 is MNHNS and CDR2 SASEGT. The CDR3 runs 17 residues. The CDR3 protein is CANSETGTEIKNTEAFF. The CDR3 bases are TGTGCCAATAGTGAGACCGGGACAGAGATCAAGAACACTGAAGCTTTCTTT.

This sequence joins TRBV7-2 and TRBJ2-7; TRBD1 matches at 9 bases. V shed 5 bases and J 6 bases; nucleotides not matched to a gene: 8. The CDR3 has 14 residues. Germline V CDR1 and CDR2: SGHTA, FQGNSA. CDR3 coding DNA: TGTGCCAGCAGCCCCGGGACAGGGTCTCTCGAGCAGTACTTC. Translated, it gives CASSPGTGSLEQYF.

This clonotype occurred many times. The chain couples TRBV7-9 to TRBJ2-2, with unresolved D. The germline CDR1 and CDR2 sequences are SEHNR and FQNEAQ (reference sequence). This CDR3 is built from 14 residues. Trimming removed 4 bases at V and 2 bases at J, with 8 bases between. The CDR3, as DNA: TGTGCCAGCAGCTATGACATTAACACCGGGGAGCTGTTTTTT. It translates to CASSYDINTGELFF.

This clonotype is a singleton in its sample. The chain employs TRBV19 and TRBJ2-3; D is unresolved. Germline-derived CDR1 and CDR2 are LNHDA and SQIVND (reference sequence). This CDR3 region has 14 residues. The germline V and J ends were trimmed by 3 bases and 4 bases, with 11 bases remaining between them. CDR3 region: CASSIAYFSDTQYF. The DNA of the CDR3 is TGTGCCAGTAGTATCGCATATTTTTCAGATACGCAGTATTTT.

This clonotype was counted ten times or more. V usage is TRBV27 and J usage is TRBJ2-7; 11 positions match TRBD1. In germline, CDR1 is MNHEY, CDR2 SMNVEV (reference sequence). The CDR3 is made up of 16 amino acids. With V trimmed by 6 bases and J by 7 bases, 14 bases remained unmatched. The DNA of the CDR3 is TGTGCCAGCAGGTCTAGCCTCCGGGACAGGGGGTGGGAGCAGTACTTC. It yields the protein CASRSSLRDRGWEQYF.

In this sample, this clonotype turned up many times. V gene TRBV6-2 or TRBV6-3 combines with J gene TRBJ1-1; 8 nucleotides agree with TRBD1. This CDR3 is 15 amino acids long. Germline trimming cut 3 bases from V and 2 bases from J; bases unmatched to any gene: 5. Germline V gene data show CDR1 as MNHEY and CDR2 as SVGEGT. The CDR3 protein is CASSYRQGLNTEAFF. The DNA for the CDR3 is TGTGCCAGCAGTTATAGACAGGGGCTCAACACTGAAGCTTTCTTT.

The genes are TRBV9 and TRBJ2-5; D is unclear. V lost 3 bases and J 1 base, leaving 13 bases between the germline ends. Germline lookup yields CDR1 SGDLS and CDR2 YYNGEE. The length of the CDR3 is 15 residues. The CDR3 loop reads CASSAMLGSQETQYF. The CDR3 DNA reads as TGTGCCAGCAGCGCGATGCTCGGGTCCCAAGAGACCCAGTACTTC.

The sample holds many counts of this clonotype. The chain couples TRBV12-3 or TRBV12-4 to TRBJ2-3; 7 bases are a match to TRBD2. This CDR3 has 17 amino acids. Trimming cost V 2 bases and J 6 bases; bases outside gene matches: 14. DNA for the CDR3: TGTGCCAGCAGTTTAAAGTTTGAGCGCCAGGGAGGGGATACGCAGTATTTT. Amino acids: CASSLKFERQGGDTQYF.

A few counts support this clonotype. The rearrangement uses TRBV4-1 and TRBJ1-2, with 12 bases identical to TRBD1. With V trimmed by 4 bases and J by 8 bases, 11 bases remained unmatched. The germline V gene encodes CDR1 MGHRA and CDR2 YSYEKL. The CDR3 loop spans 16 amino acids. The DNA for the CDR3 is TGCGCCAGCAGCCGAGGGCCGGGACAGGGGGCGAGAGGCTACACCTTC. Residues: CASSRGPGQGARGYTF.

This clonotype has ten or more counts. The V gene is TRBV28, the J gene TRBJ2-5; TRBD1 agrees at 10 bases. The trim removed 4 bases at V and 5 bases at J, leaving 4 bases unmatched. Per the germline V gene, CDR1 is MDHEN and CDR2 is SYDVKM. The CDR3 has 14 amino acids. CDR3 nucleotide sequence: TGTGCCAGCAGTTACCGGGACAGGGGTGAGACCCAGTACTTC. This codes for CASSYRDRGETQYF.

As for this clonotype: It may be a read error: a sequence one base away is much more abundant. Written as DNA, the CDR3 is TGCGCCAGCAGCTTGGATATAGACTCCTACGAGCGGTACTTC. It encodes CASSLDIDSYERYF. The rearrangement uses TRBV5-1 and TRBJ2-7; D call uncertain. The germline gives CDR1 SGHRS, CDR2 YFSETQ. The CDR3 contains 14 residues.

The chain couples TRBV7-9 to TRBJ1-6; D is unclear. Germline loops: CDR1 SEHNR, CDR2 FQNEAQ (reference sequence). V lost 4 bases and J lost 9, with 7 bases in between. The CDR3 length is 12 residues. The CDR3 protein is CASSSGGSPLHF. DNA of the CDR3: TGTGCCAGCAGCTCCGGTGGTTCACCCCTCCACTTT.

This chain connects TRBV2 to TRBJ2-7; 7 bases are shared with TRBD1. This CDR3 has 15 amino acids. V trimming: 4 bases; J trimming: 3 bases; junction bases outside the gene matches: 9. Germline-derived CDR1 and CDR2 are SNHLY and FYNNEI. CDR3 residues: CASSGRDSHHYEQYF. The CDR3 DNA sequence: TGTGCCAGCAGTGGACGGGACAGTCACCACTACGAGCAGTACTTC.

This clonotype has only a few counts. The chain recombines TRBV28 with TRBJ1-6; D gene uncertain. V was pared by 6 bases and J by 2 bases, with 14 bases between. The CDR3 runs 16 residues. Germline V gives CDR1 MDHEN, CDR2 SYDVKM. Here the CDR3 DNA reads TGTGCCAGCAGCCCTAGGGCGGGAACCTATAATTCACCCCTCCACTTT. Its translation: CASSPRAGTYNSPLHF. The full variable domain, rest sourced from reference TRBV28 and TRBJ1-6, is DVKVTQSSRYLVKRTGEKVFLECVQDMDHENMFWYRQDPGLGLRLIYFSYDVKMKEKGDIPEGYSVSREKKERFSLILESASTNQTSMYLCASSPRAGTYNSPLHFGNGTRLTVT.

Many counts were recorded for this clonotype. The chain is built from TRBV2 and TRBJ2-7; D unresolved. The CDR3 runs 12 residues. Looked up from germline, CDR1 is SNHLY and CDR2 is FYNNEI. V was cut by 4 bases and J by 6 bases, with 10 bases left in between. Written as DNA, the CDR3 is TGTGCCAGCAGTGGAATAACAAGCGAGCAGTACTTC. Its translation: CASSGITSEQYF.

This clonotype has at least ten counts. This CDR3 is CATSDASGRSPSNEQFF. The CDR3 DNA follows: TGTGCCACCAGTGATGCTAGCGGGAGGTCCCCATCCAATGAGCAGTTCTTC. The rearrangement links TRBV24-1 to TRBJ2-1; 11 bases fit TRBD2. There are 17 residues in the CDR3. Germline V gene sequence: CDR1 KGHDR, CDR2 SFDVKD. J gave up 6 bases and V 3 bases, and 9 bases lay outside the gene matches.

This clonotype was counted many times. The chain is built from TRBV15 and TRBJ2-5, with D tentatively TRBD1 (6 bases). CDR3 length equals 14 residues. V lost 5 bases and J lost 2, with 12 bases in between. Per the germline V gene, CDR1 is LNHNV and CDR2 is YYDKDF (reference sequence). CDR3 DNA: TGTGCCACCAGCCGTTCGGACAGACAAGAGACCCAGTACTTC. This encodes CATSRSDRQETQYF.

This clonotype appeared a few times. The junction does not match germline at one end; this may be a read error. The gene calls are TRBV6-5 and TRBJ1-3; D might be TRBD1 (6 bases). Germline assignment: CDR1 MNHEY and CDR2 SVGAGI. The CDR3 is made up of 16 amino acids. CDR3 in amino acids: CASSYSGQTLGNTIYF. In DNA, the CDR3 is TGTGCCAGCAGCTACTCGGGACAAACCCTTGGAAACACCATATATTTT.

This clonotype was picked up many times. The chain uses TRBV28 and TRBJ2-7, with a possible D match to TRBD1 (5 bases). V was pared by 3 bases and J by 0 bases, with 6 bases between. Germline assignment: CDR1 MDHEN and CDR2 SYDVKM. This CDR3 has 13 amino acids. The CDR3 loop is CASSLDNSYEQYF. The DNA for the CDR3 is TGTGCCAGCAGTTTGGACAACTCCTACGAGCAGTACTTC.

This clonotype occurred a few times. The gene calls are TRBV12-3 or TRBV12-4 and TRBJ2-1; tentative D call: TRBD1 (6 bases). V lost 3 bases and J 7 bases, leaving 13 bases between the germline ends. The CDR3 is 14 amino acids. CDR3 sequence (DNA): TGTGCCAGCAGTTTTGACAGGAGGAGGAATGAGCAGTTCTTC. It yields the protein CASSFDRRRNEQFF.

Concerning this clonotype: This may be a read error: a much more frequent sequence differs by one nucleotide. The chain is built from TRBV3-1 and TRBJ2-1, with TRBD1 matching over 7 bases. Per the germline V gene, CDR1 is LGHDT and CDR2 is YNNKEL (reference sequence). The CDR3 extends over 15 amino acids. DNA of the CDR3: TGTGCCAGCAGCCGACAGGGCGACTCCCACAATGAGCAGTTCTTC. Translation: CASSRQGDSHNEQFF.

This clonotype has ten or more counts. The junction shows a germline mismatch at one end, possibly a read error. This chain uses TRBV30 with TRBJ2-7, with TRBD2 matching 7 bases. Looked up from germline, CDR1 is GTSNPN and CDR2 is SVGIG (reference sequence). This CDR3 has 12 residues. In nucleotides, the CDR3 is TGTGCCGGGAGGGAGAACCCCTACGAGCAGTACTTC. Its protein product is CAGRENPYEQYF.